This passage covers 7 T cell receptor beta chains from one sample sequenced in a study of blood T cells in healthy people across ages. It was with a sample-barcoded 5' primer and a J-beta primer mix that a second PCR of roughly 7 to 11 cycles was run. TCRdb reanalysed the 5' RACE reads using MiXCR and keeps one entry per CDR3 protein. The data contain roughly 900,000 distinct CDR3 sequences, about 28% of them singletons. The specimen sequenced was blood. These TCRs come from an elderly woman in good health.

This clonotype was recorded once. Possible read error: a much larger clone is one base away. In this CDR3 the conserved last residue, phenylalanine or tryptophan, is missing, so a read error is likely. The chain recombines TRBV12-3 or TRBV12-4 with TRBJ2-5; TRBD2 agrees at 14 bases. Unmatched junction bases numbered 4, after V lost 5 bases and J lost 2 bases. The CDR3 totals 16 residues. The CDR3 is CASSKGLAGAQETQYL. CDR3 nucleotides: TGTGCCAGCAGTAAGGGACTAGCGGGGGCTCAAGAGACCCAGTACCTC.

A note on this clonotype: A much larger clone lies a single base off, so this may be a read error. The CDR3 sequence is CTSSSYVGSLEQFF. The CDR3 bases are TGTACCAGCTCTTCATATGTCGGCTCTTTAGAGCAGTTCTTC. This chain links TRBV27 with TRBJ2-1; D unclear. Looked up from germline, CDR1 is MNHEY and CDR2 is SMNVEV (reference sequence). CDR3 length: 14 residues.

This clonotype came up a few times. The chain employs TRBV9 and TRBJ2-3; D unresolved. The CDR3 covers 13 residues. CDR1 is SGDLS and CDR2 is YYNGEE in the germline V gene. V dropped 0 bases and J dropped 4 bases, with 6 bases sitting between them. The CDR3 sequence is CASSVARADTQYF. CDR3 coding DNA: TGTGCCAGCAGCGTAGCCCGGGCAGATACGCAGTATTTT. Drawing the rest from reference TRBV9 and TRBJ2-3, the complete variable domain is DSGVTQTPKHLITATGQRVTLRCSPRSGDLSVYWYQQSLDQGLQFLIQYYNGEERAKGNILERFSAQQFPDLHSELNLSSLELGDSALYFCASSVARADTQYFGPGTRLTVL.

The chain couples TRBV18 to TRBJ2-7; possibly TRBD1 or TRBD2 for D (5 bases each). Looked up from germline, CDR1 is KGHSH and CDR2 is LQKENI. V was clipped by 3 bases and J by 0 bases, with 15 bases between them. This CDR3 comprises 16 residues. In DNA, the CDR3 is TGTGCCAGCTCACCCGAGGGCAGGACAAGCTCCTACGAGCAGTACTTC. It yields the protein CASSPEGRTSSYEQYF.

This chain uses TRBV6-5 with TRBJ2-7; maybe TRBD1 (6 bases). The end of the DNA aligns better with TRBJ2-5, so the J call may be wrong. Germline loops: CDR1 MNHEY, CDR2 SVGAGI. The CDR3 sequence is 15 residues long. In DNA form, the CDR3 reads TGTGCCAGCAGTGCCCCGATGGGGGCCCGGGAGACCCAGTACTTC. Residues: CASSAPMGARETQYF.

V usage is TRBV18 and J usage is TRBJ2-7; D is undetermined. CDR3 size: 12 residues. Germline loops: CDR1 KGHSH, CDR2 LQKENI. Deletions cut 4 bases from V and 2 bases from J, with 6 bases between. The DNA of the CDR3 is TGTGCCAGCTCACAGGAGACCTACGAGCAGTACTTC. This gives the protein CASSQETYEQYF.

Notes on this clonotype: A much larger clone sits a single nucleotide away, making a read error possible. The chain carries TRBV4-3 and TRBJ2-3; TRBD2 aligns across 9 bases. Looked up from germline, CDR1 is LGHNA and CDR2 is YSLEER. This CDR3 is 16 amino acids long. The ends lost 5 bases at V and 4 bases at J; junction bases unmatched: 10. This CDR3 reads CASSSFSGGNADTQYF. CDR3 DNA sequence: TGCGCCAGCAGCTCCTTCAGCGGGGGGAACGCAGATACGCAGTATTTT.